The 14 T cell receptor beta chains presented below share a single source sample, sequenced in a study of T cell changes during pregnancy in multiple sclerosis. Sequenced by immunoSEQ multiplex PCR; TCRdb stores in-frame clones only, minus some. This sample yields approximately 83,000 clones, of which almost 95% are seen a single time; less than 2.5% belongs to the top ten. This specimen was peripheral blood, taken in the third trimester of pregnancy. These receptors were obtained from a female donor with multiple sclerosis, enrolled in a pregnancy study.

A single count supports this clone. DNA of the CDR3: TGTGCCAGCAGTTCTCCCGGTGGGGGGGGTTGGGGCTACACCTTC. Encoded protein: CASSSPGGGGWGYTF. The chain combines TRBV28 with TRBJ1-2, with D tentatively TRBD1 (5 bases). Germline V CDR1 and CDR2: MDHEN, SYDVKM. V lost 4 bases and J lost 8, with 20 bases in between. CDR3 length: 15 amino acids.

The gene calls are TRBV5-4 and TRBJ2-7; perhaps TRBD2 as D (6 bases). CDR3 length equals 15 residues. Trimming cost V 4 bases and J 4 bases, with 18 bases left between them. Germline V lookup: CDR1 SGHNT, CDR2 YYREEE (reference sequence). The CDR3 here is CASSQAGGGGYEQYF. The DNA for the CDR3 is TGTGCCAGCAGCCAAGCTGGGGGAGGAGGGTACGAGCAGTACTTC.

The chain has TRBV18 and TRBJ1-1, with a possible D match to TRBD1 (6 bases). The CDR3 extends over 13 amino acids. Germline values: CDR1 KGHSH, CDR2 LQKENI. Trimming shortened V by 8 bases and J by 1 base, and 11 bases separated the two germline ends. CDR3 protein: CASGGAGNTEAFF. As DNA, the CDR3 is TGTGCCAGCGGGGGGGCAGGGAACACTGAAGCTTTCTTT.

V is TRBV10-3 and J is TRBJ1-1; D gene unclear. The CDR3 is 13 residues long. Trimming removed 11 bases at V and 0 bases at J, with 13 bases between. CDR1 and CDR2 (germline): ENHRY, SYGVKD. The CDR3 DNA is TGTGCCTACAAGGAGACGCTGAACACTGAAGCTTTCTTT. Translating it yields CAYKETLNTEAFF.

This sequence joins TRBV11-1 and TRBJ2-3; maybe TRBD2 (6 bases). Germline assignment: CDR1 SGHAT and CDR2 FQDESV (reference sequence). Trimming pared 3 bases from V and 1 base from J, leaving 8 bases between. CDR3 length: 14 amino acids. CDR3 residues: CASSFGGGTDTQYF. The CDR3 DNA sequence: TGTGCCAGCAGCTTCGGGGGTGGCACAGATACGCAGTATTTT. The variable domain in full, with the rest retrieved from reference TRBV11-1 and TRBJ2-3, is EAEVAQSPRYKITEKSQAVAFWCDPISGHATLYWYRQILGQGPELLVQFQDESVVDDSQLPKDRFSAERLKGVDSTLKIQPAELGDSAMYLCASSFGGGTDTQYFGPGTRLTVL.

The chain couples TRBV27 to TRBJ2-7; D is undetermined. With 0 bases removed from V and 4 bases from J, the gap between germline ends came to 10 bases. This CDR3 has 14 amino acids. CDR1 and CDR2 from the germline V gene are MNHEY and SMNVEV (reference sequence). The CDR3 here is CASSLSGPGYEQYF. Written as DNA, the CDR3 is TGTGCCAGCAGTTTATCTGGGCCTGGGTACGAGCAGTACTTC.

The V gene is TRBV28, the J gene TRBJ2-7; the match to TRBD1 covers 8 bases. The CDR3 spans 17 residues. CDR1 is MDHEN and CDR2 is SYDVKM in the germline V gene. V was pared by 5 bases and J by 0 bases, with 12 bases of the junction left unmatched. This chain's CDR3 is CASSGLAGTGNSYEQYF. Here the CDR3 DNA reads TGTGCCAGCAGTGGGCTGGCCGGGACAGGTAACTCCTACGAGCAGTACTTC.

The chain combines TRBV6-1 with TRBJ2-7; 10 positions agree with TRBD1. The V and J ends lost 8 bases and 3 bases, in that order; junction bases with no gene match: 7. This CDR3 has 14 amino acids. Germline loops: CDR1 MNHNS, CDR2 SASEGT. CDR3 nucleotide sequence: TGTGCCAGCTCTTACCGGGACAGGGGCTACGAGCAGTACTTC. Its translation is CASSYRDRGYEQYF.

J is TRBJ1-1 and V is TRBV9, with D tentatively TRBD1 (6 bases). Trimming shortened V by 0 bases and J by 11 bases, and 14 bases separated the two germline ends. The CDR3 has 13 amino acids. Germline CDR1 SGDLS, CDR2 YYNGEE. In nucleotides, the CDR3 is TGTGCCAGCAGCGTAGGGGGGGGGCCAGGGGCTTTCTTT. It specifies CASSVGGGPGAFF.

For the CDR3, the DNA is TGTGCCAGCAGCCAAGATGGGACTAGCGGAAGGCCCTACAATGAGCAGTTCTTC. Encoded protein: CASSQDGTSGRPYNEQFF. The V call is TRBV4-2, the J call TRBJ2-1, with 11 bases identical to TRBD2. CDR1 is LGHNA and CDR2 is YNFKEQ in the germline V gene. The V and J ends lost 0 bases and 2 bases, in that order; junction bases with no gene match: 6. The CDR3 covers 18 residues.

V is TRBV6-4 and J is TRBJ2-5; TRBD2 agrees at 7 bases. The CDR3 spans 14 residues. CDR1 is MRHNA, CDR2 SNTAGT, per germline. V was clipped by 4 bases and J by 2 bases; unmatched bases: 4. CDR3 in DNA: TGTGCCAGCAGTGGGGGGGAGGGGCAAGAGACCCAGTACTTC. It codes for CASSGGEGQETQYF.

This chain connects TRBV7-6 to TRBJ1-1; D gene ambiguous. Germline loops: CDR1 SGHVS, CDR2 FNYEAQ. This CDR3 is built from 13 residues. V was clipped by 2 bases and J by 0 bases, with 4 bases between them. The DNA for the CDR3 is TGTGCCAGCAGCTTATCCGTGAACACTGAAGCTTTCTTT. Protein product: CASSLSVNTEAFF.

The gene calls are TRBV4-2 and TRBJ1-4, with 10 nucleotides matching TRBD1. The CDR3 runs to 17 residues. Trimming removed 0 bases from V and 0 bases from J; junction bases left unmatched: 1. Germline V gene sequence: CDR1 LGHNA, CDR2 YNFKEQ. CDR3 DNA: TGTGCCAGCAGCCAAGACGGGACAGGGGCAACTAATGAAAAACTGTTTTTT. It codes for CASSQDGTGATNEKLFF.

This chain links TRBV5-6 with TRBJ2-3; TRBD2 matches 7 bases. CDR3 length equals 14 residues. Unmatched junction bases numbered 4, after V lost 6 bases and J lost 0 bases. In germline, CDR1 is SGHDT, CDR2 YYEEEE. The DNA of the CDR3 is TGTGCCAGCACCAGCGGGGCTAGCACAGATACGCAGTATTTT. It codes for CASTSGASTDTQYF.